This T cell receptor beta chain is drawn from a study of monozygotic twins with inflammatory bowel disease. Points on this clonotype: Its cognate antigen is unknown.

Whole-study results and caveats: Especially with disease activity, IBD patients had fewer clonotypes in common with others than healthy twins did.

CDR1 and CDR2 (germline): SGDLS, YYNGEE. The CDR3 is made up of 13 amino acids. Following a re-call of the 5' RACE reads, TCRdb has one entry per CDR3 protein and lacks DNA. The sample includes about 93,000 distinct CDR3 sequences. The receptor was isolated from a human donor with ulcerative colitis or Crohn's disease, or a healthy co-twin of an affected twin (not recorded which). Sequenced: blood. This chain connects TRBV9 to TRBJ1-2. The CDR3 sequence is CASRSAQNYGYTF.